These 3 T cell receptor beta chains share one sample of origin, sequenced in a study of T cells in Graves' hyperthyroidism and ophthalmopathy. The investigators amplified TCR beta CDR3 regions from RNA transcripts. The TCR CDR3 first-round RT-PCR relied on the HTBI primer set. One entry per CDR3 protein results from TCRdb running MiXCR on the multiplex PCR reads. Of hundreds of thousands of distinct CDR3 sequences listed, around 15% are singletons. The source material was blood. The receptors shown here come from a woman between 40 and 55 years old with Graves' ophthalmopathy.

In its sample, this clonotype was seen many times. V usage is TRBV7-9 and J usage is TRBJ2-7; D is ambiguous. CDR3 size: 12 residues. Trimming removed 4 bases at V and 3 bases at J, with 7 bases between. CDR1 and CDR2 from the germline V gene are SEHNR and FQNEAQ (reference sequence). This chain's CDR3 is CASSYTVYEQYF. The CDR3 nucleotides are TGTGCCAGCAGCTACACAGTCTACGAGCAGTACTTC.

This clonotype was seen many times. The chain has TRBV7-3 and TRBJ2-3; D uncertain. Germline loops: CDR1 SGHTA, CDR2 FQGTGA. This CDR3 contains 14 residues. V was shortened by 2 bases and J by 0 bases, with 6 bases between the two germline ends. The CDR3 DNA sequence: TGTGCCAGCAGCTTACTGGGTAGCACAGATACGCAGTATTTT. Its translation: CASSLLGSTDTQYF. Full variable domain (remainder filled in from reference TRBV7-3 and TRBJ2-3): GAGVSQTPSNKVTEKGKYVELRCDPISGHTALYWYRQSLGQGPEFLIYFQGTGAADDSGLPNDRFFAVRPEGSVSTLKIQRTERGDSAVYLCASSLLGSTDTQYFGPGTRLTVL.

Points on this clonotype: One base away lies a much larger clone, so this may be a sequencing read error. V and J are TRBV30 and TRBJ2-7, with no clear D. Germline-derived CDR1 and CDR2 are GTSNPN and SVGIG (reference sequence). The CDR3 totals 11 residues. The DNA of the CDR3 is TGTGCCTGGATGGGCTCCTACGAGCAGTGCTTC. Translation gives CAWMGSYEQCF.